Sequencing of this TCR beta chain was carried out in a study of cytomegalovirus exposure and HLA in healthy donors (dated by TCRdb to between 2016 and 2019). For context, the study as a whole: According to an earlier analysis of around 600 of the donors, roughly 180 million T cells yielded 117 million unique TCR beta sequences and approximately 300 Gb of sequence data. Roughly 300 gigabases of sequencing data and 70 million to 95 million unique TCR sequences made up an early release that covered 500 to 650 HLA-typed donors. Of the approximately 400 genotyped donors, 81% were placed in the genetic ancestry cluster associated with self-reported Caucasian donors. The study was designed to test whether signatures of past pathogen exposure could be identified by cataloging public T cell receptors. The study used immunosequencing to profile the T cell repertoires of 666 subjects and linked those repertoires to cytomegalovirus serostatus. Along with the roughly 670-subject first cohort, a separate validation cohort of around 110 different subjects was used. To predict cytomegalovirus infection status, the study combined high-throughput TCR immunosequencing, statistical association of individual TCRs with disease status, and machine learning. A later analysis re-examined previously published TCR beta repertoires from just over 650 donors and added high-resolution HLA genotyping to investigate patterns of TCR occurrence. Rather than drawing on any new phenotypic data, the later analysis identified candidate immune exposures from TCR beta sequences and the way those sequences occurred across donors. An earlier analysis of around 580 of the donors used high-throughput TCR beta sequencing to judge whether each TCR beta V gene segment behaved as functional or pseudogenic. Donor age, sex, ethnicity and CMV serostatus were compiled alongside the repertoire data. A later genetic analysis took genome-wide SNP genotypes for about three fifths of the roughly 670 donors and used that subset as a discovery cohort. Every repertoire in the discovery cohort had been generated on one and the same sequencing platform. HLA typing covered class I and class II loci at four-digit resolution. Typing coverage varied by locus: about 620-630 donors for A, B, C, DRB1 and DQB1; roughly 510 for DQA1; about 600 for DPA1; under 490 for DPB1. Roughly 5 DR-DQ haplotypes were treated as single units for association and clustering because of strong linkage in the cohort. Across about 380 genotyped donors of the cohort, an average of roughly 230,000 unique TCR beta nucleotide sequences per donor were sequenced, and about a sixth of those sequences were non-productive. What the study reported, not specific to this receptor: Broadly in line with IMGT annotations, most TCR beta V segments showed up in productive rearrangements about 87% or about 30% of the time in an earlier analysis of several hundred of the donors. The earlier analysis of 587 of the donors excluded 15 to 20 rarely observed V segments, including chromosome 9 orphons, because counts were too low. Strong co-occurrence of HLA alleles, especially DR and DQ, made assigning TCR associations to individual alleles difficult. According to a later analysis, parvovirus B19, influenza, CMV and Epstein-Barr virus appeared linked to several top co-occurrence clusters. HLA typing was unavailable for some donors at each locus, so association tests used only the typed subset. CMV serostatus was the only immune exposure information available for the cohort. According to a later analysis, most CMV-associated TCR beta chains appeared to be HLA-restricted, and the HLA associations seemed to be driven largely by CMV exposure. In a later genetic analysis, fewer N-insertions in productive TCRs were reported among donors in an Asian-associated ancestry cluster than the roughly 670-donor mean. At a false discovery rate of 0.05, a later analysis linked some 17,000 TCR beta sequences to specific HLA alleles. A further reported finding was that TCR beta sequences accurately predicted the HLA-A and HLA-B alleles for most subjects in the first cohort. According to a later analysis, TCR association rates differed among HLA loci, with DRB1 alleles showing the most associated TCRs and HLA-C alleles showing the fewest. The sequencing pipeline was judged likely to have produced a cluster of highly shared sequence variants as a technical artifact. The authors suggested that the approach could potentially be generalized to other disease states and immunological phenotypes. Most TCR sequences were seen in very few donors, while some public TCRs were found in many individuals. V-gene and J-gene trimming of TCR beta chains was associated with a missense DCLRE1C variant in a later genetic analysis, and the association was replicated in an independent cohort. In the study, 164 TCR beta chains were listed as associated with cytomegalovirus. The classifier was reported to diagnose cytomegalovirus status with high specificity and sensitivity in both the original cohort and the validation cohort. Some IMGT-functional V segments, including TRBV6-2 and TRBV6-3, could not be distinguished by the 87-base-pair reads and were therefore excluded. Compared with equally common non-associated chains, HLA-associated TCR beta chains in a later analysis were more clonally expanded and had lower generation probabilities. Correlated functional status among segregating V segments might be attributable to linkage disequilibrium, but an unknown experimental factor could not be ruled out. This cohort had only TCR beta chains sequenced, and the lack of alpha or paired-chain data limited which features could be detected. A few of the identified cytomegalovirus-associated TCR beta chains were confirmed in vitro to be specific for cytomegalovirus antigens. Presence/absence analyses assumed roughly uniform sequencing depth across donors, an assumption that may not hold.

In total, approximately 700 healthy bone marrow donors made up the cohort. At the time of sampling, all cohort members were nominally healthy, though unrecorded immune exposures were likely present. The donor was CMV seronegative and belonged to the group of roughly 330 seronegative cohort members. A peripheral blood sample was collected from each donor, and TCR beta sequencing was performed on peripheral blood mononuclear cells. The Qiagen DNeasy Blood Extraction Kit was used to extract genomic DNA from the blood cell samples. With respect to this clone: Its specific antigen is unknown. Qualities for individual bases were not recorded, and no much larger clone is one base off.

The CDR3 goes from the cysteine to the phenylalanine over 15 residues. Left in the record is the CDR3 DNA by itself, 45 bases read in frame from the first base. CDR1 and CDR2 are drawn from the germline V gene (reference sequence): SEHNR, FQNEAQ. V is trimmed back by 5 bases and J by 6 bases, and the junction contains 10 bases that no gene match accounts for. The library was produced with the immunoSEQ multiplex PCR assay. For the multiplex PCR, a mixture combining 60 forward primers for TCR Vbeta segments and 13 reverse primers for TCR Jbeta segments was used. The CDR3 region of rearranged TCR beta genes was amplified from genomic DNA with a multiplex PCR assay. Amplified TCR beta libraries were sequenced as 87-base-pair reads on the Illumina HiSeq System. The original pipeline was this. A later analysis counted 65 million to 90 million unique TCR beta chains across the 640 or so repertoires, and 10 million to 12 million of these chains were shared by at least two donors. Raw reads were error-corrected and collapsed into unique sequences with a nearest-neighbor algorithm that merged closely related sequences to remove PCR and sequencing errors. To assign V, D and J gene segments, CDR3 sequences were aligned to IMGT reference sequences. For a sequence to be retained, at least a six-nucleotide match to both a V gene segment and a J gene segment was required. Rearrangements were called productive when the CDR3 lacked stop codons and stayed in frame with V and J; all others were non-productive. CDR3 was defined according to IMGT convention as the region running from the second conserved V-encoded cysteine to the conserved J-encoded phenylalanine. In an earlier analysis of more than 550 of the donors, sequences lacking an unambiguous match to a single V gene segment were excluded. An earlier analysis of a few hundred of the donors called V segments functional above 56.7% productive rearrangements and segregating when the between-donor standard deviation exceeded 5%. A statistical classification framework was built to diagnose cytomegalovirus status from the catalog of TCR beta chain sequences. In a later analysis, TCR nucleotide sequences were compared against IMGT/GENE-DB human TR gene sequences so that V and J genes could be assigned. A later analysis assigned CDR3 sequences and most-parsimonious VDJ recombination scenarios with the TCRdist pipeline. In a later analysis, each TCR beta chain was defined by its CDR3 amino acid sequence together with its V-gene family, and reads lacking a unique V-gene family were excluded. As a way to deal with suspected cross-contamination and a sequencing artifact, a later analysis dropped approximately 570 nucleotide sequences that were highly shared and had low generation probability. In a later analysis, a clonal expansion index was calculated for each public chain from normalized within-repertoire ranks of inferred template counts. In a later analysis, generation probabilities were computed using a VDJ recombination model fitted to out-of-frame rearrangements, and the results were checked against IGoR. In a later analysis, hypergeometric tests were used to score TCR-TCR, TCR-HLA and TCR-CMV co-occurrence, with a repertoire-size bias correction applied to TCR pairs. False discovery rates were estimated in a later analysis by permuting HLA or CMV assignments 20 times. In a later analysis, co-occurring TCRs were grouped using DBSCAN, and TCRdist sequence similarity was added for clustering within HLA-allele-positive subsets. Repertoires with fewer than 30,000 or more than 120,000 public chains, plus five repertoires with anomalous nucleotide sharing, were excluded from co-occurrence clustering. The table comes from immuneACCESS by way of TCRdb, which keeps in-frame sequences with V and J called. Part of the clones is missing from these tables; in studies checked, under half for an unresolved V gene and the rest for unknown reasons. V, J and clone size are those of that table, while D and trimming were read from the DNA. This sample lists 95,000 to 110,000 clones; roughly 72% were detected once. The ten largest account for around 7.8% of the sample.

The clonotype was recovered from a man younger than 40 in good health and CMV-seronegative. The sequenced material came from PBMCs. The rearrangement combines TRBV7-9 with TRBJ2-3; TRBD2 matches 8 bases in the middle. The DNA is as follows: TGTGCCAGCAGCCGGAAGCGGGGGCTTCTGGATACGCAGTATTTT. Translation gives CASSRKRGLLDTQYF.